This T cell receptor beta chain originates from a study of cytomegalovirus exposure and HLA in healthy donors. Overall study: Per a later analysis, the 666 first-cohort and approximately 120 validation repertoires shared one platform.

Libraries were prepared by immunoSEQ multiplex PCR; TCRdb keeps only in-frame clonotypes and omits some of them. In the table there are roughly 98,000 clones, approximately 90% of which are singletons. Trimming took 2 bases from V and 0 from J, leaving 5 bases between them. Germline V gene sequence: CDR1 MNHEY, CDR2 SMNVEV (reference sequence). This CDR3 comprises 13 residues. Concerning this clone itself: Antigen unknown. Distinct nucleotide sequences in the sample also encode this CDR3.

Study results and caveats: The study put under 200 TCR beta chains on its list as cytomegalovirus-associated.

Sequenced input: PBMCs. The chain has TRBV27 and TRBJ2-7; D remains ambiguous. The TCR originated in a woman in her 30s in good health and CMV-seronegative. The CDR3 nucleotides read TGTGCCAGCAGTTTAACTGGCTCCTACGAGCAGTACTTC. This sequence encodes CASSLTGSYEQYF.